The 21 T cell receptor beta chains given below trace back to one sample, sequenced in a study of T cells in Graves' hyperthyroidism and ophthalmopathy. RNA transcripts yielded amplified TCR beta CDR3 regions. HTBI primers were used for first-round RT-PCR of the TCR CDR3. TCRdb itself ran the multiplex PCR reads through MiXCR, one entry per CDR3 protein. The table shows hundreds of thousands of distinct CDR3 sequences, with 20% to 25% occurring only once. Sequencing was carried out using blood. The receptors derive from a young man with Graves' ophthalmopathy.

This clonotype was counted only a few times. The chain carries TRBV7-9 and TRBJ1-2, with D perhaps TRBD1 (6 bases). Germline V CDR1 and CDR2: SEHNR, FQNEAQ (reference sequence). V dropped 4 bases and J dropped 7 bases, with 19 bases sitting between them. The CDR3 is made up of 15 amino acids. The CDR3 protein is CASSSLDPGGAGYTF. CDR3 in DNA: TGTGCCAGCAGCTCCCTAGACCCTGGGGGCGCTGGCTACACCTTC.

This clonotype was seen ten or more times. The CDR3 DNA follows: TGTGCCAGCAGTTCCCAGCGGGGTGACAATGAGCAGTTCTTC. Amino acids: CASSSQRGDNEQFF. The chain has TRBV2 and TRBJ2-1; TRBD2 agrees at 7 bases. The germline gives CDR1 SNHLY, CDR2 FYNNEI. V lost 5 bases, J lost 5 bases, and 6 bases stayed unmatched. The CDR3 has 14 amino acids.

This clonotype was found a few times. V is TRBV15 and J is TRBJ1-4; a weak D match, TRBD1 (6 bases). This CDR3 is built from 15 residues. Between the trimmed V and J ends, which lost 7 bases and 6 bases, there was a span of 18 bases. Germline V lookup: CDR1 LNHNV, CDR2 YYDKDF (reference sequence). Written as DNA, the CDR3 is TGTGCCACCACTCCGGGGGGCCCCGAGGATGAAAAACTGTTTTTT. This encodes CATTPGGPEDEKLFF.

This clonotype was counted a few times. The chain carries TRBV4-1 and TRBJ1-2; D unresolved. This CDR3 comprises 14 residues. The ends were cut back, 4 bases at V and 2 bases at J, with 11 bases in the middle. Looked up from germline, CDR1 is MGHRA and CDR2 is YSYEKL. Written as DNA, the CDR3 is TGCGCCAGCAGCCCCAGCGGGTTGAACTATGGCTACACCTTC. As protein: CASSPSGLNYGYTF.

This rearrangement joins TRBV25-1 to TRBJ1-1; D not resolved. The germline gives CDR1 MGHDK, CDR2 SYGVNS. CDR3 length: 13 amino acids. The V end lost 6 bases, the J end lost 4 bases, and 12 bases lay between the germline ends. Written as DNA, the CDR3 is TGTGCCAGCAGCTGGGCGACGGGCACTGAAGCTTTCTTT. Protein: CASSWATGTEAFF.

The chain carries TRBV6-1 and TRBJ1-2, with a possible D match to TRBD1 (5 bases). V lost 11 bases and J lost 0, with 16 bases in between. Germline V gene data show CDR1 as MNHNS and CDR2 as SASEGT. CDR3 length: 14 amino acids. The CDR3 nucleotides read TGTGCCTCCTCCAGGGACGGATCTAACTATGGCTACACCTTC. This translates into CASSRDGSNYGYTF.

CDR3 sequence: CASSQEAGNTGELFF. CDR3 DNA sequence: TGTGCCAGCAGCCAAGAGGCGGGGAACACCGGGGAGCTGTTTTTT. This sequence joins TRBV3-1 and TRBJ2-2, with TRBD2 as a possible D gene (5 bases). Trimming took 0 bases from V and 1 from J, leaving 6 bases between them. The CDR3 covers 15 residues. The germline V gene has CDR1 LGHDT and CDR2 YNNKEL (reference sequence). The full variable domain, rest sourced from reference TRBV3-1 and TRBJ2-2, is DTAVSQTPKYLVTQMGNDKSIKCEQNLGHDTMYWYKQDSKKFLKIMFSYNNKELIINETVPNRFSPKSPDKAHLNLHINSLELGDSAVYFCASSQEAGNTGELFFGEGSRLTVL.

This clonotype was picked up a small number of times. This chain links TRBV18 with TRBJ2-2; 11 bases fit TRBD1. From germline, CDR1 is KGHSH and CDR2 LQKENI. V shed 3 bases and J 4 bases; nucleotides not matched to a gene: 1. The CDR3 is made up of 15 amino acids. The CDR3: CASSPGQGVTGELFF. The CDR3 bases are TGTGCCAGCTCACCGGGACAGGGGGTCACCGGGGAGCTGTTTTTT.

The CDR3 nucleotides are TGTGCCTGGAGTGATAGGGGGCTTAACTATGGCTACACCTTC. Translating gives CAWSDRGLNYGYTF. This chain uses TRBV30 with TRBJ1-2; 7 bases align to TRBD1. The germline V gene has CDR1 GTSNPN and CDR2 SVGIG (reference sequence). This CDR3 is built from 14 residues. V was clipped by 1 base and J by 1 base; unmatched bases: 3.

CDR3: CATIGLAGFADTQYF. The CDR3 DNA reads as TGTGCCACCATAGGACTAGCGGGATTCGCAGATACGCAGTATTTT. The genes are TRBV28 and TRBJ2-3, with 12 bases that match TRBD2. This CDR3 has 15 amino acids. The V gene's germline CDR1 is MDHEN and CDR2 SYDVKM. V trimming: 10 bases; J trimming: 4 bases; junction bases outside the gene matches: 9.

This clonotype was seen a handful of times. This rearrangement joins TRBV12-3 or TRBV12-4 to TRBJ2-1; 9 bases fit TRBD1. The ends lost 4 bases at V and 5 bases at J; junction bases unmatched: 6. This CDR3 is 15 amino acids long. The CDR3, as DNA: TGTGCCAGCAGTTCCCCCGGGACAGGGAACAATGAGCAGTTCTTC. Protein product: CASSSPGTGNNEQFF.

This clonotype showed up just a few times. This rearrangement joins TRBV27 to TRBJ2-7, with D unresolved. Trimming stripped 5 bases from V and 7 bases from J, with 9 bases between. Germline V gene lookup returns CDR1 MNHEY and CDR2 SMNVEV (reference sequence). The CDR3 has 11 residues. For the CDR3, the DNA is TGTGCCAGCAGTGGCGGCAGTGAGCAGTACTTC. It specifies CASSGGSEQYF.

J is TRBJ2-3 and V is TRBV10-1; perhaps TRBD2 as D (6 bases). The CDR3 is 16 residues long. Trimming left V 3 bases short and J 2 bases short, with 15 bases between. CDR1 is WNHNN, CDR2 SYGVQD, per germline (reference sequence). CDR3 sequence reads: CASSEGSAGNTDTQYF. CDR3 sequence (DNA): TGCGCCAGCAGTGAAGGGTCGGCGGGAAACACAGATACGCAGTATTTT.

The V gene is TRBV7-6, the J gene TRBJ1-3; D is undetermined. The CDR3 is 13 residues long. The V and J ends lost 3 bases and 8 bases respectively, with 11 bases between them. CDR1 is SGHVS, CDR2 FNYEAQ, per germline. CDR3 sequence reads: CASSFGPGDTIYF. The CDR3 coding sequence is TGTGCCAGCAGCTTCGGACCGGGCGACACCATATATTTT.

This chain uses TRBV5-1 with TRBJ1-1; 9 bases are a match to TRBD1. The germline gives CDR1 SGHRS, CDR2 YFSETQ. The V segment lost 4 bases and the J segment 2 bases; nucleotides outside the gene matches: 9. This CDR3 contains 16 residues. CDR3 coding DNA: TGCGCCAGCAGCAAAGGGACAGGGATAATAAACACTGAAGCTTTCTTT. This codes for CASSKGTGIINTEAFF.

This clonotype came up many times. V usage is TRBV20-1 and J usage is TRBJ2-1, with D perhaps matching TRBD1 (6 bases). Germline V gene data show CDR1 as DFQATT and CDR2 as SNEGSKA (reference sequence). V shed 6 bases and J shed 2 bases, with 14 bases lying between them. The CDR3 is 14 amino acids. In nucleotides, the CDR3 is TGCAGTGCCGCGAACAGGGCGCCCTACAATGAGCAGTTCTTC. Amino acids: CSAANRAPYNEQFF.

This clonotype was counted only a few times. The chain joins TRBV7-9 to TRBJ2-3; D might be TRBD2 (5 bases). Germline V CDR1 and CDR2: SEHNR, FQNEAQ (reference sequence). This CDR3 is 16 amino acids long. The germline V and J ends were trimmed by 5 bases and 0 bases, with 15 bases remaining between them. DNA of the CDR3: TGTGCCAGCAGCCTTAGATATAAGCGGAGCACAGATACGCAGTATTTT. Translated, it gives CASSLRYKRSTDTQYF.

This clonotype showed up many times. This chain links TRBV5-1 with TRBJ1-1; TRBD1 is a possible D gene (5 bases). Germline CDR1 reads SGHRS; CDR2 reads YFSETQ. V was clipped by 6 bases and J by 5 bases, with 17 bases between them. The CDR3 extends over 14 amino acids. CDR3 sequence reads: CASTMQDKGTEAFF. The CDR3 DNA is TGCGCCAGCACCATGCAGGACAAAGGGACTGAAGCTTTCTTT.

Of note for this clonotype: Since the CDR3 does not end with the conserved phenylalanine or tryptophan, this likely comes from a read error. The V and J genes are TRBV28 and TRBJ1-2, with TRBD1 matching over 9 bases. The CDR3 consists of 15 residues. J was trimmed by 4 bases and V by 3 bases; bases with no gene match: 6. Looked up from germline, CDR1 is MDHEN and CDR2 is SYDVKM. CDR3 DNA sequence: TGTGCCAGCAGTTTGGGAACAGGGGGCCCCTATGGCTACACCGTC. It yields the protein CASSLGTGGPYGYTV.

This sequence joins TRBV11-2 and TRBJ2-7, with D unclear. V was shortened by 2 bases and J by 9 bases, with 20 bases between the two germline ends. Germline CDR1 and CDR2: SGHAT and FQNNGV. There are 15 residues in the CDR3. The DNA of the CDR3 is TGTGCCAGCAGCTTATCTCTGGGAACTCCTACGAGGCAGTACTTC. As protein: CASSLSLGTPTRQYF. Using reference TRBV11-2 and TRBJ2-7 for the parts outside the CDR3, the full variable domain is EAGVAQSPRYKIIEKRQSVAFWCNPISGHATLYWYQQILGQGPKLLIQFQNNGVVDDSQLPKDRFSAERLKGVDSTLKIQPAKLEDSAVYLCASSLSLGTPTRQYFGPGTRLTVT.

This clonotype was counted only a few times. The conserved final phenylalanine or tryptophan is absent from the CDR3, which likely points to a read error. The chain combines TRBV10-3 with TRBJ1-5; D may be TRBD1 (5 bases). Germline CDR1 and CDR2: ENHRY and SYGVKD. This CDR3 spans 14 amino acids. V was clipped by 2 bases and J by 2 bases, with 7 bases between them. Here the CDR3 reads CAISEGAGNQPQHL. DNA for the CDR3: TGTGCCATCAGTGAGGGGGCAGGCAATCAGCCCCAGCATCTT.